This entry lists 15 T cell receptor beta chains sequenced from one sample in a study of OX40 agonist ivuxolimab in advanced cancers. Using immunoSEQ multiplex PCR, the repertoire was profiled, and TCRdb retains in-frame clones only, with some absent. The profile shows about 45,000 clones, roughly 93% of them singletons. The source material was CD4+ or CD8+ T cells sorted from blood, sampled in a trial of the OX40 agonist ivuxolimab. The receptors come from an adult with an advanced solid tumor such as melanoma, head and neck, liver or kidney cancer.

This chain joins TRBV15 and TRBJ2-1; 8 nucleotides match TRBD1. CDR3 length equals 16 residues. V lost 1 base and J lost 2; bases outside the gene matches: 4. Germline V gene lookup returns CDR1 LNHNV and CDR2 YYDKDF (reference sequence). The CDR3 DNA follows: TGTGCCACCAGCAGAGTGGGACAGGAAACCTACAATGAGCAGTTCTTC. Amino acid sequence: CATSRVGQETYNEQFF.

This chain joins TRBV9 and TRBJ2-3, with D perhaps TRBD2 (6 bases). V was pared by 1 base and J by 3 bases, with 15 bases between. CDR1 SGDLS and CDR2 YYNGEE come from the germline V gene. The CDR3 runs 16 residues. CDR3 in DNA: TGTGCCAGCAGCGTACGTAGCGGAGCCTCGACAGATACGCAGTATTTT. Translated: CASSVRSGASTDTQYF.

A single count supports this clone. The gene calls are TRBV28 and TRBJ2-7; D is ambiguous. V lost 8 bases and J lost 0, with 11 bases in between. This CDR3 is built from 13 residues. From germline, CDR1 is MDHEN and CDR2 SYDVKM. The CDR3 loop reads CASRSDGSYEQYF. Here the CDR3 DNA reads TGTGCCAGCCGATCGGACGGCTCCTACGAGCAGTACTTC.

The rearrangement links TRBV27 to TRBJ2-5; the match to TRBD2 covers 7 bases. Germline-derived CDR1 and CDR2 are MNHEY and SMNVEV (reference sequence). CDR3 length: 13 residues. The junction had 6 bases not matched to a gene; V was cut back by 6 bases and J by 5 bases. CDR3 protein: CASSYSGVETQYF. The CDR3 DNA is TGTGCCAGCAGCTACAGCGGGGTGGAGACCCAGTACTTC.

CDR3 in amino acids: CASRDRGLGTTEAFF. The CDR3 DNA sequence: TGTGCCAGCCGGGACAGGGGTCTTGGAACCACTGAAGCTTTCTTT. This sequence joins TRBV27 and TRBJ1-1; 10 nucleotides agree with TRBD1. The germline CDR1 and CDR2 sequences are MNHEY and SMNVEV (reference sequence). Trimming cost V 8 bases and J 4 bases; bases outside gene matches: 10. The CDR3 totals 15 residues.

CDR3 loop: CASSSLPGAVELPYEQYF. The CDR3 nucleotides are TGTGCCAGCAGTTCCCTACCTGGAGCAGTAGAACTCCCCTACGAGCAGTACTTC. The chain employs TRBV28 and TRBJ2-7; D unclear. The CDR3 is made up of 18 amino acids. Germline V gene data show CDR1 as MDHEN and CDR2 as SYDVKM. V was clipped by 4 bases and J by 2 bases, with 24 bases between them.

This chain uses TRBV6-5 with TRBJ2-7, with D perhaps matching TRBD2 (5 bases). Germline V lookup: CDR1 MNHEY, CDR2 SVGAGI. The CDR3 is made up of 14 amino acids. Trimming cost V 2 bases and J 3 bases, with 11 bases left between them. The CDR3 spells CASSYVTGSYEQYF. In nucleotides, the CDR3 is TGTGCCAGCAGTTACGTAACGGGGAGCTACGAGCAGTACTTC.

The chain carries TRBV29-1 and TRBJ1-1; no clear D gene. Trimming removed 1 base from V and 2 bases from J, with 8 bases in between. CDR1 and CDR2 (germline): SQVTM, ANQGSEA. This CDR3 has 13 residues. CDR3 sequence (DNA): TGCAGCGTTGAAGTCACAGATAACACTGAAGCTTTCTTT. Protein sequence: CSVEVTDNTEAFF.

This clone was counted once. In DNA, the CDR3 is TGTGCCAGCAGCGACAGGTTAAGGGAGTATGGCTACACCTTC. It translates to CASSDRLREYGYTF. The chain combines TRBV5-5 with TRBJ1-2, with a possible D match to TRBD1 (6 bases). Germline CDR1 SGHKS, CDR2 YYEKEE (reference sequence). V was trimmed by 4 bases and J by 5 bases, leaving 15 bases between them. This CDR3 has 14 residues.

CDR3 protein: CASSFPEGVVSNNEQFF. CDR3 DNA sequence: TGTGCCAGCAGCTTCCCCGAGGGGGTCGTCTCTAACAATGAGCAGTTCTTC. This sequence joins TRBV7-9 and TRBJ2-1; tentatively, D is TRBD1 (6 bases). The germline CDR1 and CDR2 sequences are SEHNR and FQNEAQ (reference sequence). The V end was cut by 3 bases, the J end by 5 bases, with 20 bases between. The CDR3 sequence is 17 residues long.

The chain couples TRBV27 to TRBJ1-1, with 7 bases matching TRBD1. Trimming removed 3 bases from V and 3 bases from J; junction bases left unmatched: 1. The CDR3 extends over 13 amino acids. Germline values: CDR1 MNHEY, CDR2 SMNVEV (reference sequence). The CDR3 DNA follows: TGTGCCAGCAGTTTTGGACAGGACACTGAAGCTTTCTTT. Translated, it gives CASSFGQDTEAFF.

The chain carries TRBV5-1 and TRBJ2-2; 10 bases map to TRBD2. Germline CDR1 SGHRS, CDR2 YFSETQ. V lost 0 bases to trimming and J lost 6 bases; unmatched junction nucleotides: 5. The CDR3 has 16 amino acids. The CDR3 sequence: CASSLGLAGGSGELFF. CDR3 nucleotides: TGCGCCAGCAGCTTGGGACTAGCGGGCGGGTCCGGGGAGCTGTTTTTT.

The rearrangement links TRBV7-9 to TRBJ2-5; D gene unclear. The J call may be wrong; the DNA end is better matched by TRBJ2-7. Germline V CDR1 and CDR2: SEHNR, FQNEAQ (reference sequence). The CDR3 consists of 14 residues. The CDR3 here is CASSLDPGTYEQYF. CDR3 sequence (DNA): TGTGCCAGCAGCTTAGATCCAGGTACATACGAGCAGTACTTC.

This rearrangement joins TRBV9 to TRBJ2-1; the D gene could be TRBD1 or TRBD2 (5 bases each). V shed 0 bases and J shed 1 base, with 5 bases lying between them. Germline V gene lookup returns CDR1 SGDLS and CDR2 YYNGEE. CDR3 size: 14 residues. The CDR3 DNA reads as TGTGCCAGCAGCGTAGGGGGGTCCTACAATGAGCAGTTCTTC. Translating it yields CASSVGGSYNEQFF.

The gene calls are TRBV30 and TRBJ2-7, with 7 bases fitting TRBD1. Germline lookup yields CDR1 GTSNPN and CDR2 SVGIG (reference sequence). This CDR3 region has 16 residues. V lost 0 bases and J lost 4; bases outside the gene matches: 12. CDR3 loop: CAWSVSPRQGGYEQYF. For the CDR3, the DNA is TGTGCCTGGAGTGTATCTCCGAGACAGGGTGGTTACGAGCAGTACTTC.